The rows below give T cell receptor beta chains drawn from one sample of a study of breast tumors, draining lymph nodes, adjacent tissues. TCRdb processed the multiplex PCR reads anew with MiXCR; each CDR3 protein has one entry. The table includes about 180,000 distinct CDR3 sequences, approximately 30% detected once. The specimen was axillary lymph node tissue. The receptors come from a female donor with breast cancer. Some clones in this sample may be carry-over from other donors' samples. The conserved cysteine and the conserved F or W are not part of the CDR3 here.

length	V	CDR3
13	TRBV6-1	ASSTQDRQSTEAF
13	TRBV5-1	ASSPVGQSFSEQY
12	TRBV27	ASSYRQGFEKLF
12	TRBV19	ASSIEGLGYGYT
14	TRBV5-1	ASSFAGTEKNSPLH
12	TRBV24-1	ATSDSKRAVGYT
11	TRBV6-2/TRBV6-3	ASSYFQNSPLH
12	TRBV7-9	ASSLGTVSEKLF
14	TRBV20-1	SARDSGRGPDTEAF
15	TRBV7-9	ASSLAVPSVGADTQY
11	TRBV12-3/TRBV12-4	ASSRQGFYGYT
14	TRBV6-6	ASSYSITDVGEKLF
13	TRBV7-9	ASSPRDRGREKLF
15	TRBV7-6	ASSPGAAAGGSDTQY
17	TRBV5-6	ASSFFGLAGGSNQGTQY
13	TRBV11-2	ANSLVGLVADEQF
14	TRBV15	ATSVRDSSPMEGYT
12	TRBV13	ASSNSGGAGEQY
12	TRBV7-9	ASTGRGGDTEAF
10	TRBV28	ASRSTKLAAL
13	TRBV10-3	AISDQLAGVYEQF
14	TRBV6-6	ASSYVPGRGGYEQY
14	TRBV7-6	ASSLDRVKNTGELF
13	TRBV7-8	ASSFGLADNSPLH
14	TRBV7-8	ASSLSVGGEDEKLF
13	TRBV7-8	ASSLMVAGNTEAF
11	TRBV11-2	ASSPQDNYGYT
13	TRBV14	ASSQDFSYQETQY
13	TRBV15	ATSTRLAGGNEQF
12	TRBV5-6	ASSLGTGRNTIY
12	TRBV6-5	ASSYSGQGLSQY
13	TRBV2	ASSANTGPGQPQH
11	TRBV27	ASKTGNSETQY
13	TRBV18	ASSALEGAPYEQY
12	TRBV25-1	ASSEWAGWETQY
13	TRBV5-8	ASSLEVGNGNTIY
9	TRBV12-3/TRBV12-4	ASSRGSPQH
10	TRBV20-1	SAMADYNEQF
14	TRBV19	ASSHSGDVLRYEQF
14	TRBV25-1	ASSENLGSYNSPLH
13	TRBV7-9	ASSYPTGANEKLF
13	TRBV12-3/TRBV12-4	ASSGGQGRNSPLH
13	TRBV9	ASSVDWDSRGKLF
11	TRBV6-1	ASSFPFGYEQY
13	TRBV13	ASRDSGQDREKLF